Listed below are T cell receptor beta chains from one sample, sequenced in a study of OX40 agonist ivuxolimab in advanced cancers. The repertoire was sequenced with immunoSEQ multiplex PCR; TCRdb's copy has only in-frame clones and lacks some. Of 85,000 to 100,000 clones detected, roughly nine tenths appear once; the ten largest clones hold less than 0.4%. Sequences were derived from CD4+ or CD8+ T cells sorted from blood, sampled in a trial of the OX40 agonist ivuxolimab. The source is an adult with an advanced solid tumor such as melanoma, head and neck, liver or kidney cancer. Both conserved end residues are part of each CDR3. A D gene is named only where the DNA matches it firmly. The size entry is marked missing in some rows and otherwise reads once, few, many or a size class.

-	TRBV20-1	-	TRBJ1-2	TGCAGTGCTGAGCGGGGGCTAGGCTACACCTTC	CSAERGLGYTF
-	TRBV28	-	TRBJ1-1	TGTGCCAGCAGTTTAGTGTTGACTTTCTTT	CASSLVLTFF
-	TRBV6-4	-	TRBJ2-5	TGTGCCAGCAATGGAGAGACCCAGTACTTC	CASNGETQYF
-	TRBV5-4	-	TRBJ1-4	TGTGCCAGCAGCTTGGGGGGATCAAATGCAACTAATGAAAAACTGTTTTTT	CASSLGGSNATNEKLFF
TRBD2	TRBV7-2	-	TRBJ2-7	TGTGCCAGCAGCTCGAGGGCGGGAGGCCCCTACGAGCAGTACTTC	CASSSRAGGPYEQYF
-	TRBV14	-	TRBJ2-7	TGTGCCAGCAGCCGCCGGGGGGCATCCTACGAGCAGTACTTC	CASSRRGASYEQYF
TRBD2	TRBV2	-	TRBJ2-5	TGTGCCAGCAGTGAAAGGCGGGAGAGGTTTGAGACCCAGTACTTC	CASSERRERFETQYF
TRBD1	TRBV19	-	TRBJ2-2	TGTGCCAGTAGTATAGGTTTGGGGACAGGGTTTCTGCCCGGGGAGCTGTTTTTT	CASSIGLGTGFLPGELFF
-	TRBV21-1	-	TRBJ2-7	TGTGCCAGCAGCAAAGGTGGGCCAGGGAGCTCCTACGAGCAGTACTTC	CASSKGGPGSSYEQYF
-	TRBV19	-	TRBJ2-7	TGTGCCAGTAGTATAGGTTTGCAGGGACGTGGCGAGCAGTACTTC	CASSIGLQGRGEQYF
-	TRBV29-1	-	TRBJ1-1	TGCAGCGTTGAAGGCCGAATGAACACTGAAGCTTTCTTT	CSVEGRMNTEAFF
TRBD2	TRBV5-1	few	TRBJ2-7	TGCGCCAGCAGCTTGGGTGGGTCTAGCGGGAGGATTTTGGGAGAGCAGTACTTC	CASSLGGSSGRILGEQYF
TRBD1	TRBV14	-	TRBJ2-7	TGTGCCAGCAGTCGGGGACAGGGGCTCGAGCAGTACTTC	CASSRGQGLEQYF
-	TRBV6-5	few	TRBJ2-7	TGTGCCAGCTCAGATGCAGGGGCCGAGTCGGAGCAGTACTTC	CASSDAGAESEQYF
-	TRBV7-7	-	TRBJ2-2	TGTGCCAGCAGCCCTATAGCGGCCCGAGGCCCCGGGGAGCTGTTTTTT	CASSPIAARGPGELFF
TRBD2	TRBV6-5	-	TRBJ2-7	TGTGCCAGCAGTTTGCCTAGCGGGTACTACGAGCAGTACTTC	CASSLPSGYYEQYF
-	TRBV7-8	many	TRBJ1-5	TGTGCCAGCAGCTTAGCCCCATGGGGGGGCAATCAGCCCCAGCATTTT	CASSLAPWGGNQPQHF
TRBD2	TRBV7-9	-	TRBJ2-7	TGTGCCAGCAGCTTAGGACCCCCAGGGCTAGCGGGAGGGATTAACGAGCAGTACTTC	CASSLGPPGLAGGINEQYF
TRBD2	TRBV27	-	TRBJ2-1	TGTGCCAGCAGTTTGCCGGGACTAGCGGGATTGAATGAGCAGTTCTTC	CASSLPGLAGLNEQFF
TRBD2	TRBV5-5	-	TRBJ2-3	TGTGCCAGCAGCCTGACTAGCGGGATTGGGGTGACAGATACGCAGTATTTT	CASSLTSGIGVTDTQYF
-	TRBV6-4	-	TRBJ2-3	TGTGCCAGCAGTGGATACTGCCTTTTCGGCACAGATACGCAGTATTTT	CASSGYCLFGTDTQYF